The source of this T cell receptor beta chain is a study of OX40 agonist ivuxolimab in advanced cancers. Background on the study: The study enrolled dose-escalation patients with hepatocellular carcinoma, melanoma, renal cell or head and neck cancer.

Profiling relied on immunoSEQ multiplex PCR, and the TCRdb table lists in-frame clones only, not all of them. The sample records over 30,000 clones, 82% being singletons. CDR3 length equals 14 residues. Germline CDR1 SGHDN, CDR2 FVKESK. V was pared by 1 base and J by 5 bases, with 9 bases between. This sequence originates from an adult with an advanced solid tumor such as melanoma, head and neck, liver or kidney cancer. Sequences were derived from CD4+ or CD8+ T cells sorted from blood, sampled in a trial of the OX40 agonist ivuxolimab. J is TRBJ1-5 and V is TRBV14; D remains ambiguous. CDR3 amino acids: CASSQAGRDQPQHF. The CDR3 nucleotides are TGTGCCAGCAGCCAAGCCGGTAGAGATCAGCCCCAGCATTTT.